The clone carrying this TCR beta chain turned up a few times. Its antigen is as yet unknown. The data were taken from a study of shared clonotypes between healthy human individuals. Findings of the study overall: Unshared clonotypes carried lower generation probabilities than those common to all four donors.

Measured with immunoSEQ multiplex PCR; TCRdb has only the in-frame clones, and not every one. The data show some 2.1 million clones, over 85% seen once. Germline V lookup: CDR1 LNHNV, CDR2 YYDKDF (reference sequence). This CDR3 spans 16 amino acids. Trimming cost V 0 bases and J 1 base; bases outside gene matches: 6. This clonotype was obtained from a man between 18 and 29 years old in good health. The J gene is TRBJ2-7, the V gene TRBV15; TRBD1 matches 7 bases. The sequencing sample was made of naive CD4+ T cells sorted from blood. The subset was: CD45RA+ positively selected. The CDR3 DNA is TGTGCCACCAGCAGAGATTCCTCCAGGGGGTCCTACGAGCAGTACTTC. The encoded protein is CATSRDSSRGSYEQYF.